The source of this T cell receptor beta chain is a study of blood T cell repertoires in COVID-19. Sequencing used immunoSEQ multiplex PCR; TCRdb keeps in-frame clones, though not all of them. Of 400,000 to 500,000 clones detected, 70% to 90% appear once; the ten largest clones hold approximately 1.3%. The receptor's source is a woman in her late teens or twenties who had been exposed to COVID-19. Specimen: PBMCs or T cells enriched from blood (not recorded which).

CDR3 residues: CASSIDLSRAVYSNQPQHF. The CDR3 bases are TGTGCCAGTAGTATAGATCTATCCAGGGCCGTATATAGCAATCAGCCCCAGCATTTT. The chain couples TRBV19 to TRBJ1-5; tentative D call: TRBD1 (5 bases). The CDR3 totals 19 residues. Germline values: CDR1 LNHDA, CDR2 SQIVND (reference sequence). The V and J ends lost 0 bases and 0 bases respectively, with 18 bases between them.